These 16 T cell receptor beta chains originate from one sample sequenced in a study of blood T cell repertoires in COVID-19. Here immunoSEQ multiplex PCR was the method, and the copy in TCRdb shows in-frame clones only, minus some. The sample contains about 200,000 clones, 70% to 85% of which appear only once. Sequencing was carried out using peripheral blood. The receptors derive from a woman of 80 years or more with COVID-19, enrolled during active disease.

The chain joins TRBV19 to TRBJ1-5; D perhaps matches TRBD1 (6 bases). The CDR3 is 15 amino acids. Looked up from germline, CDR1 is LNHDA and CDR2 is SQIVND (reference sequence). V was shortened by 1 base and J by 2 bases, with 9 bases between the two germline ends. The chain's CDR3 is CASSIARGGNQPQHF. The CDR3 region has the DNA TGTGCCAGTAGTATAGCCAGGGGAGGCAATCAGCCCCAGCATTTT.

CDR3 residues: CASSQDWGTVGAGELFF. The DNA of the CDR3 is TGTGCCAGCAGCCAAGATTGGGGGACAGTGGGGGCCGGGGAGCTGTTTTTT. The chain employs TRBV4-2 and TRBJ2-2, with 7 bases lining up with TRBD1. Germline CDR1 LGHNA, CDR2 YNFKEQ. The V and J ends lost 0 bases and 6 bases, in that order; junction bases with no gene match: 10. The CDR3 is 17 amino acids.

The V and J genes are TRBV4-1 and TRBJ2-3, with a possible D match to TRBD2 (6 bases). Germline V gene data show CDR1 as MGHRA and CDR2 as YSYEKL. There are 12 residues in the CDR3. V lost 5 bases and J lost 6, with 9 bases in between. The CDR3 reads CASSLGRDTQYF. DNA for the CDR3: TGCGCCAGCAGCTTGGGGAGGGATACGCAGTATTTT.

This clone came up many times. The chain couples TRBV28 to TRBJ1-2, with D possibly TRBD1 on 5 matching bases. This CDR3 is built from 16 residues. Germline assignment: CDR1 MDHEN and CDR2 SYDVKM. V was pared by 3 bases and J by 0 bases, with 14 bases between. Here the CDR3 DNA reads TGTGCCAGCAGTTTTGGGGGGACGGAAGCTAACTATGGCTACACCTTC. Amino acid sequence: CASSFGGTEANYGYTF.

J is TRBJ1-2 and V is TRBV2; D ambiguous. The germline V gene has CDR1 SNHLY and CDR2 FYNNEI. CDR3 size: 15 residues. Trimming took 7 bases from V and 1 from J, leaving 16 bases between them. CDR3 DNA sequence: TGTGCCAGCAAAGACACGGCCATGATTAACTATGGCTACACCTTC. It codes for CASKDTAMINYGYTF.

V usage is TRBV29-1 and J usage is TRBJ2-5; 8 bases are shared with TRBD1. Germline V gene lookup returns CDR1 SQVTM and CDR2 ANQGSEA. The CDR3 spans 13 residues. V lost 8 bases, J lost 5 bases, and 10 bases stayed unmatched. DNA of the CDR3: TGCAGCTTCGACAGGGGCCAGGGGGAGACCCAGTACTTC. This translates into CSFDRGQGETQYF.

CDR3 in DNA: TGTGCCAGCAGCTTAGATAACCTCAGGGACAGTATTGAAGCTTTCTTT. It codes for CASSLDNLRDSIEAFF. The chain carries TRBV7-9 and TRBJ1-1; 7 nucleotides align to TRBD1. CDR1 and CDR2 (germline): SEHNR, FQNEAQ (reference sequence). J was trimmed by 7 bases and V by 1 base; bases with no gene match: 12. This CDR3 comprises 16 residues.

The V call is TRBV7-9, the J call TRBJ1-1; tentatively, D is TRBD1 (6 bases). The CDR3 length is 14 residues. From germline, CDR1 is SEHNR and CDR2 FQNEAQ (reference sequence). V dropped 7 bases and J dropped 0 bases, with 12 bases sitting between them. CDR3 loop: CASIPGAMNTEAFF. CDR3 DNA: TGTGCCAGCATCCCAGGGGCTATGAACACTGAAGCTTTCTTT.

The chain joins TRBV5-1 to TRBJ2-5; D uncertain. CDR3 length: 15 amino acids. Germline lookup yields CDR1 SGHRS and CDR2 YFSETQ. V lost 0 bases and J 5 bases, leaving 14 bases between the germline ends. CDR3 nucleotides: TGCGCCAGCAGCTTGGGTCCCTTTAGTGTGGAGACCCAGTACTTC. This gives the protein CASSLGPFSVETQYF.

The V gene is TRBV9, the J gene TRBJ1-4; maybe TRBD1 (6 bases). The CDR3 spans 15 residues. Trimming took off 0 bases at V and 6 bases at J, with 12 bases between the two ends. Germline V gene data show CDR1 as SGDLS and CDR2 as YYNGEE. Here the CDR3 reads CASSVGGGGDEKLFF. Here the CDR3 DNA reads TGTGCCAGCAGCGTAGGGGGAGGGGGAGATGAAAAACTGTTTTTT.

The chain uses TRBV6-6 and TRBJ1-2, with 8 bases aligning to TRBD1. The CDR3 length is 16 residues. Trimming removed 5 bases from V and 5 bases from J; junction bases left unmatched: 13. CDR1 is MNHNY, CDR2 SVGAGI, per germline (reference sequence). CDR3 coding DNA: TGTGCCAGCAGTAGCAGGCAGGGGGCGCTTAATTATGGCTACACCTTC. Translation gives CASSSRQGALNYGYTF.

In this sample, this clone turned up a few times. The chain has TRBV20-1 and TRBJ2-7, with D uncertain. CDR3 length: 10 residues. Trimming cost V 6 bases and J 2 bases, with 5 bases left between them. The germline gives CDR1 DFQATT, CDR2 SNEGSKA (reference sequence). The CDR3 nucleotides are TGCAGTGCCTCTACCTACGAGCAGTACTTC. This encodes CSASTYEQYF.

The chain is built from TRBV10-1 and TRBJ2-3; 9 bases line up with TRBD2. V was clipped by 2 bases and J by 5 bases; unmatched bases: 5. This CDR3 region has 15 residues. CDR1 WNHNN and CDR2 SYGVQD come from the germline V gene (reference sequence). DNA of the CDR3: TGCGCCAGCAGTGAGGGCGGACTAGCGAAAGATACGCAGTATTTT. Amino acid sequence: CASSEGGLAKDTQYF.

This clone was counted between two and nine times. The chain carries TRBV5-1 and TRBJ2-1; D might be TRBD1 (6 bases). CDR3 size: 15 residues. Germline V gives CDR1 SGHRS, CDR2 YFSETQ. V lost 1 base and J lost 2, with 10 bases in between. CDR3 amino acids: CASSLKQGPYNEQFF. CDR3 coding DNA: TGCGCCAGCAGCTTGAAACAGGGCCCCTACAATGAGCAGTTCTTC.

The chain carries TRBV12-3 or TRBV12-4 and TRBJ2-3, with 8 bases identical to TRBD1. The ends lost 5 bases at V and 8 bases at J; junction bases unmatched: 6. The CDR3 loop spans 13 amino acids. The CDR3 region has the DNA TGTGCCAGCAGTCTAGGACAGGGTGGTACGCAGTATTTT. Amino acids: CASSLGQGGTQYF.

The rearrangement joins TRBV11-2 to TRBJ2-5; D gene uncertain. With 5 bases removed from V and 2 bases from J, the gap between germline ends came to 9 bases. This CDR3 is built from 13 residues. CDR1 is SGHAT and CDR2 is FQNNGV in the germline V gene. The CDR3 nucleotides are TGTGCCAGCAGCCCTACCCTACAAGAGACCCAGTACTTC. Translating it yields CASSPTLQETQYF.